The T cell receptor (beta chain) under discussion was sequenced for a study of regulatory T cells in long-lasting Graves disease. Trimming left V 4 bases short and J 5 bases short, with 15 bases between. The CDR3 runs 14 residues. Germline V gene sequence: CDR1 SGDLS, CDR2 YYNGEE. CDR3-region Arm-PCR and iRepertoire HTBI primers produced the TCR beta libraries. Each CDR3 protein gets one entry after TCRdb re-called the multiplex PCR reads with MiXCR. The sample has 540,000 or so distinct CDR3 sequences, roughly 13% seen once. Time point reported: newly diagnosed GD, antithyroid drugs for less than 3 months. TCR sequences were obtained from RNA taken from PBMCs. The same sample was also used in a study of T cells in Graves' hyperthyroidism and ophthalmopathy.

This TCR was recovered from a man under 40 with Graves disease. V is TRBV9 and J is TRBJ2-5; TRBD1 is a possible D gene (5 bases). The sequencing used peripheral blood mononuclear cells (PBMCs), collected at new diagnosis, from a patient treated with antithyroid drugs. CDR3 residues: CASSPPTERETQYF. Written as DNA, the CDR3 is TGTGCCAGCAGCCCACCGACAGAACGTGAGACCCAGTACTTC.